Sequencing of this T cell receptor (beta chain) was carried out in a study of shared clonotypes between healthy human individuals. In the CD4+ fraction, cells were divided into CD45RA+ naive and CD45RA-negative memory subsets. The table came from immunoSEQ multiplex PCR; TCRdb's copy has only in-frame clones and leaves some out. The sample has millions of clones; about 92% are singletons. On this clone itself: Its antigen is not identified.

General study results and limits: Compared with memory subsets, naive subsets generally had larger estimated richness. Among non-shared clonotypes, generation probabilities were lower than among those shared by all four donors. Specimens sampled were limited to blood, with tissue repertoires likely differing.

Germline V lookup: CDR1 MNHEY, CDR2 SMNVEV (reference sequence). J lost 6 bases, V lost 5 bases, and 16 bases had no gene match. The CDR3 extends over 17 amino acids. The sequenced sample was naive CD4+ T cells sorted from blood. Subset meaning: CD45RA+ positively selected. This receptor was identified in a man aged 18 to 29 in good health. The V and J genes are TRBV27 and TRBJ1-2; 9 bases map to TRBD1. The CDR3 sequence: CASSPLAPGQGANGYTF. For the CDR3, the DNA is TGTGCCAGCAGTCCCCTTGCCCCGGGACAGGGTGCGAATGGCTACACCTTC.